This entry lists 20 T cell receptor beta chains sequenced from one sample in a study of human T cells and chemical hapten exposure (dated by TCRdb to 2020 to 2022). Library construction relied on 5' RACE. Sequencing was performed on an Illumina MiSeq. Using fastp trimming at Q25 and MiXCR clonotype assembly, TCRdb reanalyzed the public sequencing data and kept in-frame beta chains. Every distinct CDR3 protein forms one entry, paired with its most common genes and DNA. This sample gives some 78,000 distinct CDR3 sequences in total; approximately 8% of them show up just once. Approximately 2.5% of the sample is held by the ten biggest clonotypes. Unfractionated whole blood was collected in Tempus Blood RNA tubes, and total RNA was extracted from that blood. The receptor source for this set is a male donor in good health.

There are many counts of this clonotype. The chain uses TRBV27 and TRBJ2-7; D unresolved. Trimming cost V 0 bases and J 3 bases, with 12 bases left between them. Germline V gives CDR1 MNHEY, CDR2 SMNVEV (reference sequence). This CDR3 contains 15 residues. The CDR3 nucleotides read TGTGCCAGCAGTTTATCGCCCGGACGGAACTACGAGCAGTACTTC. The encoded protein is CASSLSPGRNYEQYF.

This clonotype showed up just a few times. V usage is TRBV20-1 and J usage is TRBJ2-7, with D unresolved. Deletions cut 2 bases from V and 5 bases from J, with 7 bases between. Germline CDR1 is DFQATT and CDR2 is SNEGSKA (reference sequence). The CDR3 is 11 amino acids. The CDR3 is CSARMGNEQYF. The DNA of the CDR3 is TGCAGTGCTAGAATGGGGAACGAGCAGTACTTC.

This clonotype was counted a few times. The J gene is TRBJ2-3, the V gene TRBV11-1; D is undetermined. The germline V gene has CDR1 SGHAT and CDR2 FQDESV (reference sequence). V dropped 4 bases and J dropped 14 bases, with 13 bases sitting between them. The CDR3 extends over 11 amino acids. CDR3 in DNA: TGTGCCAGCAGCTCCCCCCAAGTGTTGTATTTT. This sequence encodes CASSSPQVLYF.

The V gene is TRBV7-2, the J gene TRBJ2-7, with TRBD1 identical over 7 bases. From germline, CDR1 is SGHTA and CDR2 FQGNSA. J was trimmed by 3 bases and V by 3 bases; bases with no gene match: 2. There are 13 residues in the CDR3. The CDR3 loop reads CASSFDRDYEQYF. As DNA, the CDR3 is TGTGCCAGCAGCTTCGACAGGGACTACGAGCAGTACTTC.

In its sample, this clonotype was seen a few times. The rearrangement joins TRBV11-1 to TRBJ1-1; D call uncertain. CDR3 length: 15 amino acids. Germline assignment: CDR1 SGHAT and CDR2 FQDESV (reference sequence). V dropped 0 bases and J dropped 0 bases, with 8 bases sitting between them. The CDR3 DNA reads TGTGCCAGCAGCTTAGCCGGAGGGCTGAACACTGAAGCTTTCTTT. Translating it yields CASSLAGGLNTEAFF.

This sequence joins TRBV6-6 and TRBJ2-2; a possible D gene is TRBD1 (6 bases). Germline-derived CDR1 and CDR2 are MNHNY and SVGAGI (reference sequence). The CDR3 consists of 19 residues. Trimming removed 0 bases at V and 4 bases at J, with 21 bases between. Here the CDR3 DNA reads TGTGCCAGCAGTTACTCTTCCCCGGGACACCCTAGGGGCACCGGGGAGCTGTTTTTT. Translated, it gives CASSYSSPGHPRGTGELFF.

Only a few counts were recorded for this clonotype. The chain employs TRBV7-8 and TRBJ1-1; no clear D. The CDR3 runs to 14 residues. Germline CDR1 is SGHVS and CDR2 is FQNEAQ. V was cut by 2 bases and J by 1 base, with 8 bases left in between. The CDR3 spells CASSLRARNTEAFF. CDR3 nucleotide sequence: TGTGCCAGCAGCTTAAGGGCCAGGAACACTGAAGCTTTCTTT. The full variable domain, completed using reference TRBV7-8 and TRBJ1-1, is GAGVSQSPRYKVAKRGQDVALRCDPISGHVSLFWYQQALGQGPEFLTYFQNEAQLDKSGLPSDRFFAERPEGSVSTLKIQRTQQEDSAVYLCASSLRARNTEAFFGQGTRLTVV.

The sample holds many counts of this clonotype. For the CDR3, the DNA is TGTGCCAGCAGCTTAGTCGGGGATGCAGATACGCAGTATTTT. Protein: CASSLVGDADTQYF. J is TRBJ2-3 and V is TRBV11-2, with D possibly TRBD2 on 5 matching bases. Germline-derived CDR1 and CDR2 are SGHAT and FQNNGV. The CDR3 runs to 14 residues. The V and J ends lost 1 base and 4 bases respectively, with 9 bases between them.

The table lists this clonotype with many counts. This sequence joins TRBV14 and TRBJ1-1; D gene uncertain. Per the germline V gene, CDR1 is SGHDN and CDR2 is FVKESK. Trimming removed 0 bases at V and 4 bases at J, with 9 bases between. CDR3 length: 14 amino acids. This chain's CDR3 is CASSQDRTFTEAFF. CDR3 nucleotides: TGTGCCAGCAGCCAAGATCGGACCTTCACTGAAGCTTTCTTT.

This chain joins TRBV29-1 and TRBJ2-3; no clear D. The CDR3 spans 11 residues. Trimming pared 4 bases from V and 2 bases from J, leaving 4 bases between. CDR1 and CDR2 (germline): SQVTM, ANQGSEA. The CDR3 DNA is TGCAGCGTTGGAACCACAGATACGCAGTATTTT. This gives the protein CSVGTTDTQYF.

This clonotype was counted between two and nine times. The chain uses TRBV12-3 or TRBV12-4 and TRBJ1-1; 7 bases map to TRBD1. The CDR3 has 14 residues. Germline trimming cut 5 bases from V and 7 bases from J; bases unmatched to any gene: 10. The CDR3 loop reads CASSRGDRANEAFF. In DNA, the CDR3 is TGTGCCAGCAGTCGCGGGGACAGAGCCAATGAAGCTTTCTTT.

This clonotype was observed many times. The V and J genes are TRBV10-3 and TRBJ2-3, with TRBD1 matching 9 bases. This CDR3 has 16 amino acids. CDR1 and CDR2 (germline): ENHRY, SYGVKD. V was clipped by 6 bases and J by 1 base; unmatched bases: 8. CDR3 DNA sequence: TGTGCCATCAGATCTACAGGGGGCTCCCGCACAGATACGCAGTATTTT. It specifies CAIRSTGGSRTDTQYF.

This clonotype was seen only a few times. The rearrangement joins TRBV6-6 to TRBJ1-1; no clear D. The CDR3 contains 18 residues. The germline V and J ends were trimmed by 0 bases and 1 base, with 18 bases remaining between them. CDR1 and CDR2 from the germline V gene are MNHNY and SVGAGI (reference sequence). The CDR3 loop is CASSYSLAGSQANTEAFF. In nucleotides, the CDR3 is TGTGCCAGCAGTTACTCTCTTGCAGGCAGCCAGGCGAACACTGAAGCTTTCTTT.

The sample holds many counts of this clonotype. The genes are TRBV5-6 and TRBJ2-5, with 8 bases that match TRBD2. The CDR3 contains 14 residues. V lost 4 bases, J lost 5 bases, and 7 bases stayed unmatched. The germline gives CDR1 SGHDT, CDR2 YYEEEE. Here the CDR3 reads CASSPAGVQETQYF. The CDR3 bases are TGTGCCAGCAGCCCAGCGGGGGTACAGGAGACCCAGTACTTC.

DNA of the CDR3: TGTGCCATCAGTGAGGAGAGCTCCTACAATGAGCAGTTCTTC. It translates to CAISEESSYNEQFF. The chain combines TRBV10-3 with TRBJ2-1; no clear D. The CDR3 has 14 amino acids. The V and J ends lost 2 bases and 0 bases respectively, with 5 bases between them. Germline CDR1 reads ENHRY; CDR2 reads SYGVKD.

This clonotype was seen a handful of times. CDR3 coding DNA: TGTGCCATCAGGCGAGGGGGCTACGAGCAGTACTTC. Encoded protein: CAIRRGGYEQYF. V usage is TRBV10-3 and J usage is TRBJ2-7, with D possibly being TRBD1 (6 bases). CDR3 length: 12 residues. The germline V and J ends were trimmed by 6 bases and 3 bases, with 9 bases remaining between them. The germline V gene encodes CDR1 ENHRY and CDR2 SYGVKD.

This clonotype appeared many times. The chain links TRBV6-6 to TRBJ2-7; 10 bases are shared with TRBD2. The CDR3 consists of 13 residues. Germline-derived CDR1 and CDR2 are MNHNY and SVGAGI (reference sequence). J lost 6 bases, V lost 4 bases, and 3 bases had no gene match. This CDR3 reads CASSSGTSVEQYF. The CDR3, as DNA: TGTGCCAGCAGTTCCGGGACTAGCGTCGAGCAGTACTTC.

This clonotype was seen a few times. The chain links TRBV2 to TRBJ2-3; TRBD2 agrees at 12 bases. The germline CDR1 and CDR2 sequences are SNHLY and FYNNEI. Trimming at V came to 1 base and at J to 1 base, leaving 6 bases not matched to a gene. This CDR3 spans 18 amino acids. The CDR3: CASSEGQLAGGRTDTQYF. The CDR3 DNA reads as TGTGCCAGCAGTGAAGGTCAACTAGCGGGGGGTCGCACAGATACGCAGTATTTT.

At least ten counts were recorded for this clonotype. The chain uses TRBV5-1 and TRBJ2-5; D not certain. Germline V gene sequence: CDR1 SGHRS, CDR2 YFSETQ. The ends were cut back, 0 bases at V and 2 bases at J, with 11 bases in the middle. This CDR3 is 15 amino acids long. The CDR3 region is CASSLGPQVQETQYF. CDR3 sequence (DNA): TGCGCCAGCAGCTTGGGCCCCCAAGTTCAAGAGACCCAGTACTTC.

Many counts were recorded for this clonotype. This chain joins TRBV12-3 or TRBV12-4 and TRBJ2-1; 7 bases fit TRBD1. The CDR3 runs to 13 residues. Trimming removed 5 bases from V and 6 bases from J; junction bases left unmatched: 4. The chain's CDR3 is CASSRRTGNEQFF. The CDR3 DNA reads TGTGCCAGCAGTCGACGGACAGGCAATGAGCAGTTCTTC.